The clone carrying this TCR beta chain was recorded a few times. This sample is part of a study of cytomegalovirus exposure and HLA in healthy donors. With 60 Vbeta and 13 Jbeta primers, the PCR was carried out. Profiled with immunoSEQ multiplex PCR; TCRdb holds only in-frame clones, not every one. The repertoire holds about 120,000 clones, roughly four fifths seen once, with 1.8% in the top ten. Trimming removed 0 bases at V and 0 bases at J, with 6 bases between. The CDR3 sequence is 14 residues long. Germline CDR1 is SGHRS and CDR2 is YFSETQ. The sequence was collected from a man between 18 and 29 years old in good health and CMV-seronegative. Source material: PBMCs. V gene TRBV5-1 combines with J gene TRBJ1-1; no clear D gene. The CDR3 DNA follows: TGCGCCAGCAGCTTGGTTCAGATGAACACTGAAGCTTTCTTT. Its protein product is CASSLVQMNTEAFF.